This T cell receptor beta chain comes out of a study of T cell changes during pregnancy in multiple sclerosis. The table came from immunoSEQ multiplex PCR; TCRdb's copy has only in-frame clones and leaves some out. The data contain tens of thousands of clones, over 80% of them seen just once; the ten biggest clones take up more than 2%. From germline, CDR1 is SGDLS and CDR2 YYNGEE. The CDR3 consists of 14 residues. Trimming cost V 1 base and J 3 bases; bases outside gene matches: 2. The receptor was isolated from a female donor with multiple sclerosis, enrolled in a pregnancy study. This chain joins TRBV9 and TRBJ2-7, with 9 bases matching TRBD1. The sample consisted of peripheral blood, taken after pregnancy. CDR3 protein: CASSVTGQGYEQYF. The CDR3 DNA sequence: TGTGCCAGCAGCGTAACGGGACAGGGCTACGAGCAGTACTTC.